This T cell receptor (beta chain) was retrieved from a study of early T cells in non-severe SARS-CoV-2 infection. Study details: Sequencing was performed on bulk RNA from unsorted whole blood, leaving chains unpaired.

General study findings and limits: Matching results from VDJdb favored anti-spike CD8 responses, leaving private and CD4 specificities undetected.

This clonotype was detected a few times. What it recognizes is unknown. Unique molecular identifiers were added to individual cDNA molecules. In TCRdb, the 5' RACE reads were re-called with MiXCR into one record per CDR3 protein. The sample consists of 45,000 to 65,000 distinct CDR3 sequences, about 9.3% of them appearing once. From germline, CDR1 is DFQATT and CDR2 SNEGSKA (reference sequence). The CDR3 sequence is 12 residues long. Trimming removed 6 bases at V and 3 bases at J, with 12 bases between. What was sequenced was whole blood. The chain couples TRBV20-1 to TRBJ2-7; D is possibly TRBD2 (5 bases). The sequence was collected from an adult who was a healthcare worker with PCR-confirmed SARS-CoV-2 infection or an uninfected control (not recorded which). The CDR3 reads CSAREPGYEQYF. CDR3 bases: TGCAGTGCCCGGGAACCTGGCTACGAGCAGTACTTC.